This T cell receptor beta chain was found in a study of blood T cell repertoires in COVID-19. The assay was immunoSEQ multiplex PCR, and TCRdb's table has in-frame clones only and misses some. The sample yields about 260,000 clones, approximately 89% seen once. CDR3 length: 15 residues. From germline, CDR1 is SNHLY and CDR2 FYNNEI. The trim removed 4 bases at V and 6 bases at J, leaving 8 bases unmatched. The chain links TRBV2 to TRBJ2-2; 7 bases line up with TRBD1. This TCR came from a man aged 35 to 55 who had recovered from COVID-19. Sequenced: peripheral blood. CDR3 sequence (DNA): TGTGCCAGCAGTGGTCGGCAGGGGGTCCCCGGGGAGCTGTTTTTT. It codes for CASSGRQGVPGELFF.